The 28 T cell receptor beta chains below were found in one sample sequenced in a study of blood T cell repertoires in COVID-19. Method: immunoSEQ multiplex PCR; TCRdb's copy keeps in-frame clones and lacks some. This sample has more than 80,000 clones, with 75% to 90% found just once. Sample: peripheral blood. The receptors were sampled from a man of 80 years or more with acute or convalescent COVID-19.

The V and J genes are TRBV5-1 and TRBJ1-5; no clear D gene. The V gene's germline CDR1 is SGHRS and CDR2 YFSETQ. V lost 2 bases, J lost 1 base, and 7 bases lay in between. The CDR3 is 14 residues long. CDR3 in amino acids: CASSLGASNQPQHF. Written as DNA, the CDR3 is TGCGCCAGCAGCTTAGGAGCGAGCAATCAGCCCCAGCATTTT.

This chain connects TRBV27 to TRBJ1-2; possible D gene TRBD1, 5 bases. Germline V lookup: CDR1 MNHEY, CDR2 SMNVEV (reference sequence). The V end was cut by 3 bases, the J end by 1 base, with 12 bases between. CDR3 size: 15 residues. The CDR3 loop reads CASSFLPTVNYGYTF. CDR3 nucleotides: TGTGCCAGCAGTTTCCTCCCGACAGTTAACTATGGCTACACCTTC.

The chain carries TRBV5-1 and TRBJ2-2; TRBD1 matches 8 bases. Trimming cost V 0 bases and J 4 bases; bases outside gene matches: 2. This CDR3 has 15 residues. Germline CDR1 and CDR2: SGHRS and YFSETQ. CDR3 sequence (DNA): TGCGCCAGCAGCTTGGGGCAGGGGGCCACCGGGGAGCTGTTTTTT. Encoded protein: CASSLGQGATGELFF.

The V call is TRBV30, the J call TRBJ2-1; 12 bases fit TRBD2. This CDR3 has 14 amino acids. The V and J ends lost 5 bases and 9 bases, in that order; junction bases with no gene match: 8. CDR1 is GTSNPN and CDR2 is SVGIG in the germline V gene (reference sequence). CDR3 region: CAWGRTSGIVEQFF. DNA of the CDR3: TGTGCCTGGGGCCGGACTAGCGGGATCGTTGAGCAGTTCTTC.

This clone came up once. The V gene is TRBV6-5, the J gene TRBJ2-7; 14 bases agree with TRBD2. The ends lost 6 bases at V and 4 bases at J; junction bases unmatched: 5. Germline CDR1 MNHEY, CDR2 SVGAGI. The CDR3 runs to 15 residues. CDR3 bases: TGTGCCAGCAGCTCGGGGACTAGCGGGAGATACGAGCAGTACTTC. Translating it yields CASSSGTSGRYEQYF.

V usage is TRBV5-4 and J usage is TRBJ2-1, with a possible D match to TRBD1 (5 bases). This CDR3 is built from 16 residues. The germline V gene has CDR1 SGHNT and CDR2 YYREEE (reference sequence). The germline V and J ends were trimmed by 0 bases and 8 bases, with 18 bases remaining between them. The CDR3 region is CASSLGTRARAYEQFF. The CDR3, as DNA: TGTGCCAGCAGCTTGGGGACCCGGGCCAGGGCTTATGAGCAGTTCTTC.

V gene TRBV6-1 combines with J gene TRBJ2-5; TRBD1 might be the D (7 bases). The ends were cut back, 2 bases at V and 1 base at J, with 8 bases in the middle. The CDR3 runs 14 residues. CDR1 and CDR2 from the germline V gene are MNHNS and SASEGT. The chain's CDR3 is CASSEQGGQETQYF. The CDR3 nucleotides are TGTGCCAGCAGTGAACAGGGGGGCCAAGAGACCCAGTACTTC.

This clone was observed a single time. The chain carries TRBV7-2 and TRBJ1-1; 11 nucleotides line up with TRBD1. The germline V gene has CDR1 SGHTA and CDR2 FQGNSA. The V gene end was trimmed by 1 base and the J gene end by 10 bases; junction bases not matched to a gene: 8. This CDR3 spans 15 amino acids. The chain's CDR3 is CASSLVSGQGARAFF. The CDR3 bases are TGTGCCAGCAGCTTAGTTTCAGGACAGGGGGCTCGAGCTTTCTTT.

This clone was counted a single time. The chain joins TRBV29-1 to TRBJ2-7, with D maybe TRBD1 (5 bases). The CDR3 contains 12 residues. The V and J ends lost 4 bases and 7 bases respectively, with 14 bases between them. Per the germline V gene, CDR1 is SQVTM and CDR2 is ANQGSEA. CDR3 nucleotide sequence: TGCAGCGTTGGGACACCCCCCGAGGAGCAGTACTTC. Translation gives CSVGTPPEEQYF.

This chain connects TRBV5-1 to TRBJ1-5; D unresolved. V gave up 0 bases and J gave up 5 bases, with 6 bases separating them. The germline V gene encodes CDR1 SGHRS and CDR2 YFSETQ. CDR3 length equals 13 residues. CDR3 sequence (DNA): TGCGCCAGCAGCTTGGCGGAGGATCAGCCCCAGCATTTT. This gives the protein CASSLAEDQPQHF.

The chain has TRBV28 and TRBJ2-3; TRBD2 might be the D (6 bases). V lost 5 bases, J lost 2 bases, and 14 bases lay in between. CDR3 size: 15 residues. Germline V gives CDR1 MDHEN, CDR2 SYDVKM. The CDR3 loop reads CASSTPGVYTDTQYF. DNA of the CDR3: TGTGCCAGCAGTACCCCGGGGGTGTACACAGATACGCAGTATTTT.

This clone appeared a few times. This chain uses TRBV5-4 with TRBJ1-1, with D tentatively TRBD1 (5 bases). CDR3 length: 14 residues. CDR1 SGHNT and CDR2 YYREEE come from the germline V gene (reference sequence). Trimming took off 0 bases at V and 0 bases at J, with 6 bases between the two ends. The CDR3 loop reads CASSLGQMNTEAFF. In nucleotides, the CDR3 is TGTGCCAGCAGCTTGGGACAGATGAACACTGAAGCTTTCTTT.

V usage is TRBV5-4 and J usage is TRBJ2-3; tentatively, D is TRBD2 (5 bases). CDR3 size: 13 residues. Germline CDR1 reads SGHNT; CDR2 reads YYREEE (reference sequence). The V and J ends lost 2 bases and 4 bases respectively, with 8 bases between them. CDR3 sequence: CASSLPGADTQYF. In nucleotides, the CDR3 is TGTGCCAGCAGCTTACCCGGGGCAGATACGCAGTATTTT.

Notes on this clone: An end of the junction differs from the germline gene, which may be a read error. The chain has TRBV7-3 and TRBJ1-3; D remains unclear. The CDR3 has 13 amino acids. Germline V gene data show CDR1 as SGHTA and CDR2 as FQGTGA. The CDR3 region is CASSLTPGDTIYF. The DNA for the CDR3 is TGTGCCAGCAGCTTAACCCCTGGAGACACCATATATTTT.

The J gene is TRBJ1-2, the V gene TRBV3-1 (or the pseudogene TRBV3-2); possibly TRBD1 for D (5 bases). The V gene lost 3 bases and the J gene lost 4 bases, with 15 bases spanning the gap. The CDR3 covers 15 residues. Per germline, CDR1 LGHDT and CDR2 YNNKEL (reference sequence). The CDR3 loop is CASSHSSRGFYGYTF. Written as DNA, the CDR3 is TGTGCCAGCAGCCACTCCTCCCGGGGGTTCTATGGCTACACCTTC.

The J gene is TRBJ2-3, the V gene TRBV4-3, with a possible D match to TRBD2 (5 bases). Germline lookup yields CDR1 LGHNA and CDR2 YSLEER. The CDR3 extends over 16 amino acids. V was cut by 4 bases and J by 8 bases, with 22 bases left in between. The CDR3 region has the DNA TGCGCCAGCAGCCGGAGTGTACAAGCGGCCGTAAGTACGCAGTATTTT. Translating it yields CASSRSVQAAVSTQYF.

The chain combines TRBV19 with TRBJ2-3; a weak D match, TRBD2 (5 bases). The V end was cut by 1 base, the J end by 5 bases, with 10 bases between. The CDR3 consists of 14 residues. Germline V gene lookup returns CDR1 LNHDA and CDR2 SQIVND (reference sequence). The CDR3 nucleotides are TGTGCCAGTAGTATAGCGGGGTTGGGAGATACGCAGTATTTT. It encodes CASSIAGLGDTQYF.

The CDR3 DNA sequence: TGCGCCAGCAGCCGATTTGAAACCTATGAGACCCAGTACTTC. It codes for CASSRFETYETQYF. The chain joins TRBV5-1 to TRBJ2-5, with D uncertain. The germline gives CDR1 SGHRS, CDR2 YFSETQ. The CDR3 length is 14 residues. Trimming removed 4 bases at V and 5 bases at J, with 15 bases between.

Comment on this clone: Other DNA variants within this sample encode the same CDR3. The rearrangement links TRBV18 to TRBJ2-7; the match to TRBD1 covers 8 bases. CDR3 length equals 14 residues. The trim removed 3 bases at V and 2 bases at J, leaving 3 bases unmatched. CDR1 and CDR2 from the germline V gene are KGHSH and LQKENI. The CDR3 nucleotides read TGTGCCAGCTCACCGGACAGGGTTCCCTACGAGCAGTACTTC. This gives the protein CASSPDRVPYEQYF.

Only one count was recorded for this clone. The chain recombines TRBV13 with TRBJ2-3, with 8 bases fitting TRBD2. The V segment lost 4 bases and the J segment 3 bases; nucleotides outside the gene matches: 6. CDR1 is PRHDT and CDR2 is FYEKMQ in the germline V gene (reference sequence). The CDR3 length is 15 residues. The CDR3 DNA reads as TGTGCCAGCAGCTCCAGCGGGAGCTGGACAGATACGCAGTATTTT. Encoded protein: CASSSSGSWTDTQYF.

The chain joins TRBV6-5 to TRBJ2-5; D might be TRBD2 (5 bases). Trimming left V 4 bases short and J 3 bases short, with 15 bases between. Germline-derived CDR1 and CDR2 are MNHEY and SVGAGI. The CDR3 loop spans 15 amino acids. The CDR3 region is CASSFQRPTEETQYF. DNA for the CDR3: TGTGCCAGCAGTTTCCAGCGGCCAACGGAAGAGACCCAGTACTTC.

This clone was counted a single time. V is TRBV5-1 and J is TRBJ2-2; D remains unclear. Germline V gives CDR1 SGHRS, CDR2 YFSETQ. V was shortened by 2 bases and J by 5 bases, with 7 bases between the two germline ends. The CDR3 runs 13 residues. The CDR3 reads CASSFESTGELFF. The CDR3 nucleotides are TGCGCCAGCAGCTTCGAGTCAACCGGGGAGCTGTTTTTT.

The J gene is TRBJ1-2, the V gene TRBV6-6; 7 positions agree with TRBD1. Germline loops: CDR1 MNHNY, CDR2 SVGAGI (reference sequence). The V gene end was trimmed by 6 bases and the J gene end by 4 bases; junction bases not matched to a gene: 11. The CDR3 covers 15 residues. The CDR3 sequence: CASRARGSGGYGYTF. CDR3 bases: TGTGCCAGCAGGGCCAGGGGGAGTGGCGGCTATGGCTACACCTTC.

V gene TRBV6-5 combines with J gene TRBJ2-1, with 9 nucleotides matching TRBD2. The CDR3 consists of 15 residues. V dropped 7 bases and J dropped 4; count of bases not matched to a gene: 8. Germline lookup yields CDR1 MNHEY and CDR2 SVGAGI. The CDR3 region is CASTTTSGTYNEQFF. As DNA, the CDR3 is TGTGCCAGCACGACGACTAGCGGAACATACAATGAGCAGTTCTTC.

The CDR3 here is CASSFGRNEKLFF. In DNA, the CDR3 is TGTGCCAGCAGTTTTGGCAGGAATGAAAAACTGTTTTTT. The chain joins TRBV28 to TRBJ1-4; D not resolved. The germline CDR1 and CDR2 sequences are MDHEN and SYDVKM. The CDR3 runs 13 residues. V dropped 3 bases and J dropped 5 bases, with 7 bases sitting between them.

CDR3 DNA: TGTGCCAGCAGCTTAGCTAGCGGGCGCTACAATGAGCAGTTCTTC. Amino acid sequence: CASSLASGRYNEQFF. The V and J genes are TRBV7-2 and TRBJ2-1; 7 bases fit TRBD2. The CDR3 runs to 15 residues. Germline V CDR1 and CDR2: SGHTA, FQGNSA. The trim removed 0 bases at V and 3 bases at J, leaving 2 bases unmatched.

V gene TRBV2 combines with J gene TRBJ2-3; D unresolved. CDR3 length equals 15 residues. CDR1 SNHLY and CDR2 FYNNEI come from the germline V gene. With 4 bases removed from V and 1 base from J, the gap between germline ends came to 12 bases. As DNA, the CDR3 is TGTGCCAGCAGTGTGTCCTCCCTCCGCACAGATACGCAGTATTTT. Translating it yields CASSVSSLRTDTQYF.

The rearrangement uses TRBV4-1 and TRBJ1-1; the D gene is possibly TRBD1 (5 bases). CDR3 length equals 18 residues. Germline V CDR1 and CDR2: MGHRA, YSYEKL. V was shortened by 5 bases and J by 1 base, with 23 bases between the two germline ends. As DNA, the CDR3 is TGCGCCAGCAGCTTACCGGGGGGAAAAGCTGAGAAGAACACTGAAGCTTTCTTT. Translation: CASSLPGGKAEKNTEAFF.